The entry that follows covers one T cell receptor (beta chain) sequence. Its antigen target is currently unknown. No much larger clonotype is one base removed from it; base qualities were not supplied. This record belongs to a study of T cell responses to AZD1222 COVID-19 vaccine (dated by TCRdb to about 2021). Looking at the study overall: A total of approximately 230 trial participants underwent TCR sequencing, of whom 207 received two doses of AZD1222 and about 26 received two doses of the MenACWY control vaccine. Enrollment into the trials was organized by age into subgroups of 18-55, 56-69 and 70-plus years, and those subgroups contained about 160, 30 and 59 TCR-sequenced participants, respectively. The paper as a whole reports these results and caveats: In the small 56-69-year group, the increase in depth fell short of significance, most likely because of low power. Most participants were white British and females outnumbered males, and the authors suggested that clonal diversity may have been underestimated. Reportedly, close to half of the unique spike-specific TCRs recognized epitopes lying outside the regions that are mutated in the B.1.351 and B.1.1.7 variants. Spike-specific TCR breadth and depth rose significantly after two AZD1222 doses compared with day 0 and with MenACWY recipients. Conclusions about previously exposed vaccinees were limited because only six AZD1222 recipients were SARS-CoV-2 seropositive at baseline. Because no day 14 peak-response samples were available, the repertoires could be characterized only after the peak T cell response. The whole spike protein was spanned by vaccine-associated CD4 TCRs, and dominant responses were seen in regions 160-218 and 743-854.

The time point label, as the study defines it: about 28 days (+/-7) after the second vaccine dose. AZD1222 recipients whose second dose came at about 4 weeks and those whose second dose came at about 12 weeks were combined into one group, since spike-specific TCR depth and breadth did not differ between the two schedules. Vaccinee samples came from UK trials COV001 and COV002, including a single-blind randomized controlled phase 2/3 trial of AZD1222 (ChAdOx1 nCoV-19) in healthy adults. For TCRbeta chain sequencing, PBMC samples from trial participants were taken at day 0 and at day 28 after the second dose. The CDR3 regions of human TCRbeta chains were subjected to immunosequencing. Regarding the original processing steps: TCRs in the repertoires were matched against a reference library of SARS-CoV-2-specific TCRs that had been generated with the MIRA antigen-specificity platform. Breadth was defined as the fraction of unique TCRs that were SARS-CoV-2-associated. Depth was defined as the fraction of total T cells that were SARS-CoV-2-associated. Using the MIRA data, every spike-specific TCR was mapped to the spike region that the TCR reacted to and assigned to either a CD4 or a CD8 class. Log10-transformed breadth and depth values were compared by one-way ANOVA with Sidak's multiple comparisons tests. TCRdb mirrors the immuneACCESS table, restricted to in-frame sequences. Some clones are absent from its copies; in checked studies, under half trace to an unresolved V gene, and the reason for the others is unknown. That table supplies the V and J calls and clone size; D and trimming were determined from the DNA. The sample table records about 120,000 clones; 80% to 90% of these occur just once. The ten largest clones capture 6% to 8.5% of the sample.

According to the germline V gene, CDR1 reads MRHNA and CDR2 reads SNTAGT. The CDR3, cysteine through phenylalanine, is 13 amino acids long. The sequence is cut down to CDR3 DNA, 39 bases in frame from base 1. Relative to germline, V is missing 4 bases and J is missing 3 bases, with 1 base of the junction outside any gene match. This receptor was obtained from an adult who received the AZD1222 COVID-19 vaccine. Recombination linked TRBV6-4 to TRBJ2-5, with 8 bases matching TRBD1. This specimen was peripheral blood, taken 28 days after the second AZD1222 dose. The bases read TGTGCCAGCAGTGTGGACAGGGAAGAGACCCAGTACTTC. Its protein reads: CASSVDREETQYF.